The present entry profiles one T cell receptor (beta chain) with its context. The antigen remains unidentified. Trimming cost V 5 bases and J 2 bases; bases outside gene matches: 6. In germline, CDR1 is SEHNR, CDR2 FQNEAQ (reference sequence). This CDR3 is 17 amino acids long. Sequenced material consisted of expressed TCRB transcripts (all of the isolated RNA was reverse transcribed). Libraries were prepared by immunoSEQ multiplex PCR; TCRdb keeps only in-frame clonotypes and omits some of them. The sample lists 350,000 to 450,000 clones, 11% to 15% seen once, with around 0.039% in the top ten. This entry belongs to a study of beta chain features in type 1 diabetes. For the study at large: Over all samples combined, over 85 million sorted cells were examined. Findings and limits, study-wide: Type 1 diabetes patients showed fewer insertions and more deletions at VDJ junctions.

The chain combines TRBV7-9 with TRBJ2-3; 14 bases are shared with TRBD2. The origin of this receptor is a man aged 30-40 years in good health. Sequencing was done on a sample of naive CD4+ T cells from blood. The CDR3 DNA sequence: TGTGCCAGCAGCGCAAGGACTAGCGGGGGGTACACAGATACGCAGTATTTT. Its protein product is CASSARTSGGYTDTQYF.